This T cell receptor beta chain emerged from a study of regulatory T cells in long-lasting Graves disease. Indicated time point: newly diagnosed GD, antithyroid drugs for less than 3 months. Isolated PBMC RNA provided the starting material for the TCR library. CDR3-region Arm-PCR and iRepertoire HTBI primers produced the TCR beta libraries. TCRdb analysed the multiplex PCR reads with MiXCR anew, one entry per CDR3 protein. The sample consists of 350,000 to 450,000 distinct CDR3 sequences, 15% of them appearing once. Remarks on this clonotype: Its antigen is undetermined.

Findings and caveats of the study: Favored usage of TRBV28, TRBJ1-2 and TRBJ2-5 was recorded in persistent disease. Among persistent patients, a larger number of public clonotypes were shared (approximately 3,000) than among newly diagnosed patients (roughly 1,000). Persistent-disease Graves' patients showed less TCR diversity than new cases.

The CDR3 consists of 13 residues. In germline, CDR1 is LNHDA, CDR2 SQIVND (reference sequence). V gave up 5 bases and J gave up 7 bases, with 12 bases separating them. These same records also appear under a second study, on T cells in Graves' hyperthyroidism and ophthalmopathy. That source adds: HTBI primers were used for first-round RT-PCR of the TCR CDR3.

The receptor comes from a middle-aged woman with Graves disease. The chain has TRBV19 and TRBJ2-1; D is perhaps TRBD2 (5 bases). This material consisted of peripheral blood mononuclear cells (PBMCs), taken at new diagnosis, from a patient treated with antithyroid drugs. The CDR3 coding sequence is TGTGCCAGTAGTCCCATGGGCGGGAATGAGCAGTTCTTC. It yields the protein CASSPMGGNEQFF.